The 15 T cell receptor beta chains presented below share a single source sample, sequenced in a study of blood T cell repertoires in COVID-19. Generated by immunoSEQ multiplex PCR, the TCRdb table keeps only in-frame clones and is missing some. The sample yields hundreds of thousands of clones, about 85% seen once. The sample consisted of peripheral blood. The source is a woman in her late teens or twenties who had recovered from COVID-19.

This sequence joins TRBV6-5 and TRBJ1-2; weak D call: TRBD1 (6 bases). There are 13 residues in the CDR3. Trimming took off 4 bases at V and 10 bases at J, with 16 bases between the two ends. CDR1 is MNHEY and CDR2 is SVGAGI in the germline V gene. The CDR3 sequence: CASSSRPGTTYTF. For the CDR3, the DNA is TGTGCCAGCAGTTCACGACCCGGGACAACCTACACCTTC.

V is TRBV6-2 or TRBV6-3 and J is TRBJ1-5; D not resolved. This CDR3 is built from 14 residues. Germline CDR1 reads MNHEY; CDR2 reads SVGEGT. V was pared by 4 bases and J by 0 bases, with 7 bases between. For the CDR3, the DNA is TGTGCCAGCAGTTCCTATAATAGCAATCAGCCCCAGCATTTT. It encodes CASSSYNSNQPQHF.

The V gene is TRBV11-2, the J gene TRBJ1-1; D unclear. Trimming removed 7 bases from V and 0 bases from J, with 9 bases in between. In germline, CDR1 is SGHAT, CDR2 FQNNGV. This CDR3 comprises 13 residues. CDR3 coding DNA: TGTGCCAGCAATAGGCAGGTGAACACTGAAGCTTTCTTT. It codes for CASNRQVNTEAFF.

This chain connects TRBV11-3 to TRBJ2-5; 7 nucleotides agree with TRBD2. V gave up 1 base and J gave up 5 bases; unmatched junction bases: 10. The CDR3 contains 16 residues. Per the germline V gene, CDR1 is SGHNT and CDR2 is YENEEA. The CDR3 DNA reads TGTGCCAGCAGCTTAGCCGGGCGGGAGTATTGGGAGACCCAGTACTTC. Translation gives CASSLAGREYWETQYF.

The chain uses TRBV24-1 and TRBJ2-3; 8 positions agree with TRBD2. This CDR3 has 17 amino acids. Per the germline V gene, CDR1 is KGHDR and CDR2 is SFDVKD. With 4 bases clipped from V and 4 bases from J, the junction kept 12 bases outside the gene matches. As DNA, the CDR3 is TGTGCCACCAGTGACCAAGGAGCGGGGGAGGGCCCAGATACGCAGTATTTT. Translation gives CATSDQGAGEGPDTQYF.

The chain uses TRBV4-2 and TRBJ2-1, with 8 bases lining up with TRBD1. The CDR3 runs to 13 residues. J was trimmed by 9 bases and V by 3 bases; bases with no gene match: 4. The germline V gene encodes CDR1 LGHNA and CDR2 YNFKEQ. The CDR3 sequence: CASSHLTGGEQFF. The CDR3 DNA reads TGTGCCAGCAGCCATCTTACAGGGGGTGAGCAGTTCTTC.

The chain couples TRBV18 to TRBJ1-6; TRBD1 is a possible D gene (6 bases). The CDR3 has 13 amino acids. Germline assignment: CDR1 KGHSH and CDR2 LQKENI. V was shortened by 4 bases and J by 8 bases, with 9 bases between the two germline ends. CDR3 DNA sequence: TGTGCCAGCTCACAACAGGGTGATTCACCCCTCCACTTT. It specifies CASSQQGDSPLHF. The variable domain in full, completed from reference TRBV18 and TRBJ1-6, reads NAGVMQNPRHLVRRRGQEARLRCSPMKGHSHVYWYRQLPEEGLKFMVYLQKENIIDESGMPKERFSAEFPKEGPSILRIQQVVRGDSAAYFCASSQQGDSPLHFGNGTRLTVT.

V is TRBV4-2 and J is TRBJ2-3; TRBD2 matches 13 bases. Germline V gene lookup returns CDR1 LGHNA and CDR2 YNFKEQ. The CDR3 has 15 amino acids. V trimming: 3 bases; J trimming: 4 bases; junction bases outside the gene matches: 1. CDR3 nucleotides: TGTGCCAGCAGCCAGGGACTAGCGGGGTCAGATACGCAGTATTTT. Its translation: CASSQGLAGSDTQYF.

This clone was detected once. The genes are TRBV30 and TRBJ2-1; D not resolved. The ends were cut back, 2 bases at V and 5 bases at J, with 7 bases in the middle. The germline V gene encodes CDR1 GTSNPN and CDR2 SVGIG (reference sequence). This CDR3 comprises 12 residues. CDR3 DNA: TGTGCCTGGAGTTTGAGCGACAATGAGCAGTTCTTC. Its translation: CAWSLSDNEQFF.

This chain connects TRBV3-1 (or the pseudogene TRBV3-2) to TRBJ2-5; 8 bases are shared with TRBD1. V was pared by 4 bases and J by 3 bases, with 1 base of the junction left unmatched. This CDR3 has 13 amino acids. Germline assignment: CDR1 LGHDT and CDR2 YNNKEL (reference sequence). CDR3 sequence (DNA): TGTGCCAGCAGCCCGGACAGGGAAGAGACCCAGTACTTC. It translates to CASSPDREETQYF.

V usage is TRBV19 and J usage is TRBJ1-1; 7 nucleotides match TRBD1. The CDR3 totals 17 residues. Per germline, CDR1 LNHDA and CDR2 SQIVND (reference sequence). V gave up 3 bases and J gave up 2 bases; unmatched junction bases: 12. CDR3: CASSISRRGTANTEAFF. Here the CDR3 DNA reads TGTGCCAGTAGTATTTCCCGCCGGGGGACAGCCAACACTGAAGCTTTCTTT.

The rearrangement uses TRBV7-3 and TRBJ1-1; TRBD1 agrees at 7 bases. V shed 1 base, J shed 1 base, and the junction held 3 bases outside the gene matches. The CDR3 is 15 residues long. CDR1 is SGHTA, CDR2 FQGTGA, per germline. For the CDR3, the DNA is TGTGCCAGCAGCTTAATGGGACAGCAGAACACTGAAGCTTTCTTT. Translated: CASSLMGQQNTEAFF.

The chain links TRBV7-2 to TRBJ2-1, with D possibly TRBD2 on 6 matching bases. V lost 0 bases to trimming and J lost 3 bases, with 18 bases between them. The CDR3 runs 18 residues. Per germline, CDR1 SGHTA and CDR2 FQGNSA. The CDR3 reads CASSLASLWEVYYNEQFF. The CDR3 DNA reads TGTGCCAGCAGCTTAGCTAGTCTGTGGGAGGTCTACTACAATGAGCAGTTCTTC.

This clone was seen once. The chain employs TRBV7-9 and TRBJ1-2; 7 nucleotides agree with TRBD1. The CDR3 is made up of 14 amino acids. Unmatched junction bases numbered 2, after V lost 4 bases and J lost 0 bases. Germline CDR1 reads SEHNR; CDR2 reads FQNEAQ (reference sequence). The CDR3 here is CASSSGQTNYGYTF. The CDR3 DNA reads TGTGCCAGCAGCTCGGGACAGACTAACTATGGCTACACCTTC.

The chain carries TRBV28 and TRBJ1-2, with unresolved D. The V end was cut by 3 bases, the J end by 3 bases, with 17 bases between. Looked up from germline, CDR1 is MDHEN and CDR2 is SYDVKM. This CDR3 contains 16 residues. CDR3 DNA: TGTGCCAGCAGTTTTGGCGGCGCTTTGTCGGACTATGGCTACACCTTC. Encoded protein: CASSFGGALSDYGYTF.